This passage covers 3 T cell receptor beta chains from one sample sequenced in a study of T-cell memory formation after mild COVID-19. TCRdb analysed the 5' RACE reads with MiXCR anew, one entry per CDR3 protein. The sample shows around 310,000 distinct CDR3 sequences, approximately 15% of them seen only once. Material: PBMCs or a T cell subset sorted from them (not recorded which). The receptors come from a man aged 18 to 29 who had mild COVID-19 (a few samples of this study predate the infection). Cell type and time point are not known.

V usage is TRBV4-3 and J usage is TRBJ2-2; D gene uncertain. This CDR3 is 11 amino acids long. CDR1 and CDR2 from the germline V gene are LGHNA and YSLEER. Trimming left V 6 bases short and J 8 bases short, with 7 bases between. The DNA of the CDR3 is TGCGCCAGCAGAGAGAATGGGGAGCTGTTTTTT. It yields the protein CASRENGELFF.

This clonotype was seen a few times. The chain recombines TRBV11-2 with TRBJ1-1, with a tentative D call TRBD1 (6 bases). This CDR3 contains 17 residues. V lost 1 base to trimming and J lost 0 bases, with 15 bases between them. Germline CDR1 SGHAT, CDR2 FQNNGV. Here the CDR3 DNA reads TGTGCCAGCAGCTTAGTACCCGGACAGACCCTGAACACTGAAGCTTTCTTT. Amino acids: CASSLVPGQTLNTEAFF.

The V call is TRBV24-1, the J call TRBJ2-3; tentative D call: TRBD1 (6 bases). Trimming pared 4 bases from V and 1 base from J, leaving 11 bases between. The CDR3 runs to 15 residues. Per the germline V gene, CDR1 is KGHDR and CDR2 is SFDVKD. CDR3 region: CATSDSWGRTDTQYF. In DNA form, the CDR3 reads TGTGCCACCAGTGACAGCTGGGGGCGCACAGATACGCAGTATTTT.